This T cell receptor beta chain was sequenced in a study of shared clonotypes between healthy human individuals. Overall study findings and caveats: An effect of sequencing depth on clonotype sharing among donors was expected.

All donors were healthy HIV-negative adults lacking recent acute infections or vaccinations. Assay execution proceeded at the deep level. Method: immunoSEQ multiplex PCR; TCRdb's copy keeps in-frame clones and lacks some. The table includes about 470,000 clones, roughly 83% detected once. Comments on this clone: Its antigen is unknown.

Germline CDR1 reads MDHEN; CDR2 reads SYDVKM. The CDR3 loop spans 16 amino acids. The material sequenced was PBMCs. This clonotype was obtained from a woman between 40 and 50 years old in good health. Some clones in this sample may be carry-over from other donors' samples. The chain carries TRBV28 and TRBJ2-5, with 7 nucleotides matching TRBD2. The DNA matches TRBJ2-7 better at its end, which makes the J call doubtful. CDR3 coding DNA: TGTGCCAGCAAAAGGGTGTTCACCGGGACTACTTACGAGCAGTACTTC. This codes for CASKRVFTGTTYEQYF.